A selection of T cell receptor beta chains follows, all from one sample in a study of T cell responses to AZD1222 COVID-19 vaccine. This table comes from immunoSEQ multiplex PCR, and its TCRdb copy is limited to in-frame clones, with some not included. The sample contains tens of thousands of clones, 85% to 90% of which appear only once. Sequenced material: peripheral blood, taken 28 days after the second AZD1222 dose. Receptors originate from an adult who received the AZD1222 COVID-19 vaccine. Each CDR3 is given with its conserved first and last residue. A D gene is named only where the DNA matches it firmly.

CASSQGASAGSGTDTQYF	TRBV4-1	TRBJ2-3	TRBD2
CASRIGTSAHNEQFF	TRBV27	TRBJ2-1	TRBD2
CASRGPLGQYF	TRBV6-5	TRBJ2-7	-
CASSPGGYSNQPQHF	TRBV5-1	TRBJ1-5	-
CASSSEPTGSVLTEAFF	TRBV7-3	TRBJ1-1	-
CASSLRGSSRLDTQYF	TRBV7-6	TRBJ2-3	-
CATSEGARGYTF	TRBV24-1	TRBJ1-2	-
CASSSDSATEAFF	TRBV5-1	TRBJ1-1	-
CASRKGLARDGRTQYF	TRBV7-9	TRBJ2-3	-
CASRRHGGDEQYF	TRBV14	TRBJ2-7	TRBD2
CSASRGFLTYPPLEAFF	TRBV20-1	TRBJ1-1	-
CAWNGENTGELFF	TRBV30	TRBJ2-2	-
CAWNSGGAYNEQFF	TRBV30	TRBJ2-1	TRBD1
CASSPDEKLFF	TRBV18	TRBJ1-4	-
CARSFHTGELFF	TRBV5-3	TRBJ2-2	-
CASSSGIYGYTF	TRBV18	TRBJ1-2	-
CASSLAGAVGNSPLHF	TRBV5-1	TRBJ1-6	-
CASSLETGRTGELFF	TRBV27	TRBJ2-2	-
CASTNPWGGNQPQHF	TRBV19	TRBJ1-5	-
CASSSSGGYGYTF	TRBV6-5	TRBJ1-2	-
CASSPGGGADSPLHF	TRBV19	TRBJ1-6	-
CASSLGRTTDTQYF	TRBV11-3	TRBJ2-3	-
CAISERQTGGYNSPLHF	TRBV10-3	TRBJ1-6	TRBD1